This paragraph covers one T cell receptor (beta chain) sequence. This sample was included in a study of blood T cell repertoires in COVID-19. Study-level information: T cells, B-cell-depleted T cells, or PBMCs supplied cDNA or gDNA.

CDR1 SGHTA and CDR2 FQGTGA come from the germline V gene. J lost 10 bases, V lost 4 bases, and 10 bases had no gene match. The CDR3 loop spans 14 amino acids. Original data processing: Nucleated cell number was recorded as an estimate derived from reference gene primer amplification. Some clones are missing from TCRdb's copy, which holds only in-frame ones; the method was immunoSEQ multiplex PCR. V, J and clone size reflect that table, while D and trimming were determined from the DNA. In the table there are about 320,000 clones, around 90% of which are singletons. Sequencing was done on a sample of PBMCs or T cells enriched from blood (not recorded which). This chain joins TRBV7-3 and TRBJ2-7; 10 nucleotides align to TRBD2. This TCR came from a man aged 55 to 70 who had recovered from COVID-19. The CDR3 spells CASSSSTAGGPQYF. The CDR3 region has the DNA TGTGCCAGCAGCTCATCCACAGCGGGAGGGCCACAGTACTTC.